One and the same sample provided the 25 T cell receptor beta chains below, sequenced in a study of OX40 agonist ivuxolimab in advanced cancers. Clones were sequenced by immunoSEQ multiplex PCR, and TCRdb holds only the in-frame ones, with some missing. The table shows 80,000 to 95,000 clones, with nearly 90% occurring only once. Sequenced material: CD4+ or CD8+ T cells sorted from blood, taken in a trial of the OX40 agonist ivuxolimab. Every receptor here comes from an adult with an advanced solid tumor such as melanoma, head and neck, liver or kidney cancer.

The gene calls are TRBV18 and TRBJ2-1; 12 positions match TRBD2. The CDR3 extends over 15 amino acids. Germline CDR1 reads KGHSH; CDR2 reads LQKENI. The trim removed 0 bases at V and 8 bases at J, leaving 2 bases unmatched. CDR3 nucleotide sequence: TGTGCCAGCTCACCACCGACTAGCGGGAGCTATGAGCAGTTCTTC. Encoded protein: CASSPPTSGSYEQFF.

This sequence joins TRBV7-2 and TRBJ1-4; D may be TRBD1 (6 bases). This CDR3 spans 15 amino acids. Trimming cost V 1 base and J 8 bases, with 14 bases left between them. Per the germline V gene, CDR1 is SGHTA and CDR2 is FQGNSA. CDR3 residues: CASSLVDPGGEKLFF. The CDR3 DNA reads as TGTGCCAGCAGCTTAGTTGACCCCGGGGGCGAAAAACTGTTTTTT.

This clone was counted only a few times. This chain links TRBV2 with TRBJ1-1; D not certain. Germline V lookup: CDR1 SNHLY, CDR2 FYNNEI. V gave up 7 bases and J gave up 1 base, with 10 bases separating them. The CDR3 runs 13 residues. The CDR3 here is CASKIDGNTEAFF. CDR3 DNA sequence: TGTGCCAGCAAGATCGACGGGAACACTGAAGCTTTCTTT.

This chain joins TRBV5-4 and TRBJ2-4, with D tentatively TRBD1 (6 bases). CDR1 is SGHNT and CDR2 is YYREEE in the germline V gene (reference sequence). Trimming took off 0 bases at V and 7 bases at J, with 23 bases between the two ends. This CDR3 is built from 18 residues. The CDR3 DNA is TGTGCCAGCAGCTTGGGATCTGGTGGGGCAGGGGCGATGAACATTCAGTACTTC. It yields the protein CASSLGSGGAGAMNIQYF.

This rearrangement joins TRBV18 to TRBJ2-1; 15 positions agree with TRBD2. The CDR3 covers 16 residues. The germline CDR1 and CDR2 sequences are KGHSH and LQKENI. The ends lost 5 bases at V and 8 bases at J; junction bases unmatched: 7. The CDR3 loop reads CASSTRTSGREDEQFF. For the CDR3, the DNA is TGTGCCAGCTCAACAAGGACTAGCGGGAGGGAGGATGAGCAGTTCTTC.

The rearrangement uses TRBV28 and TRBJ1-1, with TRBD1 matching 7 bases. The ends lost 3 bases at V and 13 bases at J; junction bases unmatched: 17. Per germline, CDR1 MDHEN and CDR2 SYDVKM. The CDR3 spans 15 residues. The CDR3: CASSFGERQGPIGFF. DNA for the CDR3: TGTGCCAGCAGTTTCGGCGAGAGACAGGGCCCGATAGGTTTCTTT.

This rearrangement joins TRBV19 to TRBJ2-5, with 11 bases fitting TRBD2. CDR3 length: 14 residues. The V and J ends lost 6 bases and 4 bases, in that order; junction bases with no gene match: 4. CDR1 is LNHDA, CDR2 SQIVND, per germline (reference sequence). DNA of the CDR3: TGTGCCAGTAGCGCTAGCGGGGGGTCAGAGACCCAGTACTTC. It encodes CASSASGGSETQYF.

This clone was counted once. The V gene is TRBV5-6, the J gene TRBJ1-1; D gene unclear. The germline gives CDR1 SGHDT, CDR2 YYEEEE. Deletions cut 4 bases from V and 4 bases from J, with 11 bases between. This CDR3 has 13 residues. The CDR3 coding sequence is TGTGCCAGCAGCCCCCGGCGAAGCACTGAAGCTTTCTTT. Translation gives CASSPRRSTEAFF. The whole variable domain, filled in from reference TRBV5-6 and TRBJ1-1, reads DAGVTQSPTHLIKTRGQQVTLRCSPKSGHDTVSWYQQALGQGPQFIFQYYEEEERQRGNFPDRFSGHQFPNYSSELNVNALLLGDSALYLCASSPRRSTEAFFGQGTRLTVV.

J is TRBJ1-5 and V is TRBV5-8, with D perhaps matching TRBD1 (5 bases). The CDR3 has 16 amino acids. V was trimmed by 1 base and J by 2 bases, leaving 13 bases between them. The germline gives CDR1 SGHTS, CDR2 YDEGEE. The CDR3 nucleotides read TGTGCCAGCAGCTTGTATGCGGGGGTAGGCAATCAGCCCCAGCATTTT. Protein sequence: CASSLYAGVGNQPQHF. Using reference TRBV5-8 and TRBJ1-5 for the parts outside the CDR3, the full variable domain is EAGVTQSPTHLIKTRGQQATLRCSPISGHTSVYWYQQALGLGLQFLLWYDEGEERNRGNFPPRFSGRQFPNYSSELNVNALELEDSALYLCASSLYAGVGNQPQHFGDGTRLSIL.

The rearrangement uses TRBV6-6 and TRBJ2-7, with 9 bases that match TRBD1. The germline CDR1 and CDR2 sequences are MNHNY and SVGAGI (reference sequence). The CDR3 is made up of 15 amino acids. Losses at the gene ends were 0 bases for V and 3 bases for J; bases not matched to a gene: 3. CDR3 region: CASSYSGQGSYEQYF. CDR3 sequence (DNA): TGTGCCAGCAGTTACTCTGGACAGGGGAGCTACGAGCAGTACTTC.

The chain employs TRBV14 and TRBJ1-4; TRBD1 agrees at 9 bases. The length of the CDR3 is 15 residues. Germline assignment: CDR1 SGHDN and CDR2 FVKESK. The J segment lost 5 bases and the V segment lost 3 bases, leaving 4 bases of the junction unmatched. The CDR3 spells CASSQWDRDNEKLFF. The CDR3 DNA is TGTGCCAGCAGCCAGTGGGACAGGGACAATGAAAAACTGTTTTTT. Looking up the rest from reference TRBV14 and TRBJ1-4 gives the full variable domain: EAGVTQFPSHSVIEKGQTVTLRCDPISGHDNLYWYRRVMGKEIKFLLHFVKESKQDESGMPNNRFLAERTGGTYSTLKVQPAELEDSGVYFCASSQWDRDNEKLFFGSGTQLSVL.

The chain couples TRBV9 to TRBJ1-2; TRBD1 matches 8 bases. V trimming: 3 bases; J trimming: 1 base; junction bases outside the gene matches: 8. Germline V gene sequence: CDR1 SGDLS, CDR2 YYNGEE. This CDR3 region has 16 residues. The CDR3 reads CASSASYGQGNYGYTF. The CDR3 DNA follows: TGTGCCAGCAGCGCTTCCTACGGACAGGGTAACTATGGCTACACCTTC.

The V gene is TRBV5-4, the J gene TRBJ1-6; D is ambiguous. The V gene's germline CDR1 is SGHNT and CDR2 YYREEE (reference sequence). This CDR3 contains 16 residues. Trimming cost V 4 bases and J 0 bases, with 11 bases left between them. CDR3 region: CASSPSRSSYNSPLHF. Written as DNA, the CDR3 is TGTGCCAGCAGCCCCAGCAGGAGCTCCTATAATTCACCCCTCCACTTT.

V usage is TRBV4-3 and J usage is TRBJ2-2; 7 bases are shared with TRBD1. The CDR3 contains 14 residues. V lost 4 bases and J lost 6; bases outside the gene matches: 5. Germline values: CDR1 LGHNA, CDR2 YSLEER. In DNA, the CDR3 is TGCGCCAGCAGCCTGCGACAGGGCCCCGGGGAGCTGTTTTTT. Translation: CASSLRQGPGELFF.

V usage is TRBV2 and J usage is TRBJ1-6, with D possibly TRBD1 on 5 matching bases. Between the trimmed V and J ends, which lost 7 bases and 8 bases, there was a span of 21 bases. The CDR3 contains 16 residues. The germline CDR1 and CDR2 sequences are SNHLY and FYNNEI. The CDR3 region has the DNA TGTGCCAGCACCGTACAGCACTCAGGGACCCATTCACCCCTCCACTTT. This encodes CASTVQHSGTHSPLHF.

This clone was seen a few times. The gene calls are TRBV5-1 and TRBJ2-5; D is ambiguous. Germline V gives CDR1 SGHRS, CDR2 YFSETQ. This CDR3 spans 12 amino acids. Trimming took 0 bases from V and 7 from J, leaving 7 bases between them. The CDR3 is CASSLEGGTQYF. CDR3 sequence (DNA): TGCGCCAGCAGCTTGGAAGGCGGGACCCAGTACTTC.

The chain uses TRBV5-4 and TRBJ1-3; no definite D call. V was clipped by 4 bases and J by 0 bases, with 5 bases between them. Germline CDR1 and CDR2: SGHNT and YYREEE (reference sequence). The CDR3 loop spans 13 amino acids. In DNA, the CDR3 is TGTGCCAGCAGCGCAGGCTCTGGAAACACCATATATTTT. Its translation is CASSAGSGNTIYF.

The chain recombines TRBV7-9 with TRBJ1-4, with a weak D call TRBD1 (6 bases). The germline V and J ends were trimmed by 4 bases and 0 bases, with 12 bases remaining between them. Looked up from germline, CDR1 is SEHNR and CDR2 is FQNEAQ (reference sequence). This CDR3 is built from 16 residues. This CDR3 reads CASSYRQVATNEKLFF. The CDR3 region has the DNA TGTGCCAGCAGCTACCGACAGGTTGCAACTAATGAAAAACTGTTTTTT.

The CDR3 region is CASSRRTSGGADTQYF. The CDR3 DNA follows: TGTGCCAGCTCACGTCGGACTAGCGGGGGGGCAGATACGCAGTATTTT. The chain combines TRBV18 with TRBJ2-3; 15 bases are a match to TRBD2. This CDR3 has 16 amino acids. Germline values: CDR1 KGHSH, CDR2 LQKENI. V dropped 4 bases and J dropped 4; count of bases not matched to a gene: 3.

V gene TRBV27 combines with J gene TRBJ2-7; D possibly corresponds to TRBD1 (7 bases). The V end was cut by 5 bases, the J end by 1 base, with 15 bases between. CDR1 and CDR2 (germline): MNHEY, SMNVEV (reference sequence). The CDR3 is 15 amino acids. The DNA of the CDR3 is TGTGCCAGCAGTCGCGGGGACAGAATGTCCTACGAGCAGTACTTC. Translated, it gives CASSRGDRMSYEQYF.

This clone was counted a single time. This sequence joins TRBV6-5 and TRBJ1-4; no reliable D call. This CDR3 region has 12 residues. V shed 8 bases and J shed 4 bases, with 8 bases lying between them. Germline lookup yields CDR1 MNHEY and CDR2 SVGAGI. CDR3 loop: CASRRNNEKLFF. CDR3 nucleotide sequence: TGTGCCAGCCGCCGGAATAATGAAAAACTGTTTTTT.

The chain couples TRBV9 to TRBJ2-7; D is ambiguous. Between the trimmed V and J ends, which lost 0 bases and 6 bases, there was a span of 16 bases. The CDR3 totals 15 residues. CDR1 SGDLS and CDR2 YYNGEE come from the germline V gene. The CDR3 sequence is CASSVADATEPEQYF. The CDR3 DNA follows: TGTGCCAGCAGCGTAGCCGATGCCACAGAACCCGAGCAGTACTTC.

V usage is TRBV6-6 and J usage is TRBJ2-1; TRBD1 matches at 9 bases. Germline-derived CDR1 and CDR2 are MNHNY and SVGAGI (reference sequence). This CDR3 has 16 residues. The J segment lost 7 bases and the V segment lost 5 bases, leaving 12 bases of the junction unmatched. The CDR3 nucleotides are TGTGCCAGCAGTCCCGGATCCTCCGACAGGGGGAATGAGCAGTTCTTC. Encoded protein: CASSPGSSDRGNEQFF.

The chain has TRBV19 and TRBJ1-5; no clear D. Germline V CDR1 and CDR2: LNHDA, SQIVND (reference sequence). V was cut by 3 bases and J by 0 bases, with 9 bases left in between. The CDR3 loop spans 15 amino acids. The CDR3 coding sequence is TGTGCCAGTAGTATGTCAGCTACTAGCAATCAGCCCCAGCATTTT. Protein sequence: CASSMSATSNQPQHF.

The chain joins TRBV19 to TRBJ2-2; 8 bases fit TRBD2. The junction had 14 bases not matched to a gene; V was cut back by 6 bases and J by 8 bases. The CDR3 loop spans 16 amino acids. Per germline, CDR1 LNHDA and CDR2 SQIVND (reference sequence). In DNA, the CDR3 is TGTGCCAGTAGACCTTCGACTAGCGCAATTGGGGGGGAGCTGTTTTTT. Translated, it gives CASRPSTSAIGGELFF. Full variable domain (missing parts from reference TRBV19 and TRBJ2-2): DGGITQSPKYLFRKEGQNVTLSCEQNLNHDAMYWYRQDPGQGLRLIYYSQIVNDFQKGDIAEGYSVSREKKESFPLTVTSAQKNPTAFYLCASRPSTSAIGGELFFGEGSRLTVL.